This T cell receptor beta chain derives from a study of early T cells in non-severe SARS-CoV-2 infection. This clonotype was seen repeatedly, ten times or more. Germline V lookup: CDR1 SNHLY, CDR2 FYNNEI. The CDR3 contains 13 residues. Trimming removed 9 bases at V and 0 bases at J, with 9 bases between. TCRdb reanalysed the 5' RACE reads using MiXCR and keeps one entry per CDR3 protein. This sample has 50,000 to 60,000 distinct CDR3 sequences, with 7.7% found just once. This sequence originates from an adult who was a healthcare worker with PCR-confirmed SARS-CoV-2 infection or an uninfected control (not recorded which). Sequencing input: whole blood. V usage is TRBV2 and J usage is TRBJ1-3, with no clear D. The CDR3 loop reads CASSRYSGNTIYF. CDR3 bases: TGTGCCAGTAGTCGGTACTCTGGAAACACCATATATTTT.